A selection of T cell receptor beta chains follows, all from one sample in a study of shared clonotypes between healthy human individuals. Data came from immunoSEQ multiplex PCR; TCRdb stores just in-frame clones and leaves some out. The sample lists about 1.5 million clones, more than 95% seen once, with roughly 1.2% in the top ten. Sequenced material: naive CD4+ T cells sorted from blood. Receptors were obtained from a man younger than 45 in good health. Each CDR3 is given with its conserved first and last residue.

V gene	J gene	CDR3 protein
TRBV6-1	TRBJ2-5	CASSEGWYQETQYF
TRBV30	TRBJ2-7	CAWSVQGNRVHYEQYF
TRBV9	TRBJ2-3	CASSPGQTSTDTQYF
TRBV10-3	TRBJ2-7	CAISAGQDYEQYF
TRBV19	TRBJ1-5	CASQDRGNQPQHF
TRBV7-2	TRBJ2-1	CASSIRTGADEQFF
TRBV5-1	TRBJ2-7	CASSFGHLDEQYF
TRBV10-1	TRBJ2-7	CASSDSLYEQYF
TRBV7-2	TRBJ2-1	CASGAESSYNEQFF
TRBV15	TRBJ2-1	CATSSDYLEQFF
TRBV5-1	TRBJ1-4	CASSLEGQEVPNEKLFF
TRBV30	TRBJ1-1	CAWSIRGGSEAFF
TRBV6-5	TRBJ2-3	CASSSAGVGTDTQYF
TRBV28	TRBJ2-7	CASSLPGEQYF
TRBV7-8	TRBJ1-3	CASSPFRTGSGNTIYF
TRBV5-1	TRBJ1-5	CASSLTGENQPQHF
TRBV30	TRBJ2-7	CAWEGSYEQYF
TRBV25-1	TRBJ2-3	CASEQTSGADTQYF
TRBV27	TRBJ2-7	CASSRDRGYEQYF
TRBV19	TRBJ2-3	CAALGDSSTDTQYF
TRBV2	TRBJ2-3	CASQDAGDTQYF
TRBV13	TRBJ1-2	CASSSGTGGGYTF
TRBV27	TRBJ1-2	CASSLQGNYGYTF
TRBV7-9	TRBJ2-1	CASSLAGAYNEQFF
TRBV19	TRBJ2-7	CASSETGVGTYEQYF
TRBV7-2	TRBJ1-2	CASSLGPDYGYTF
TRBV7-2	TRBJ1-2	CASSLATASRGAYGYTF
TRBV9	TRBJ2-1	CASSGEALQENEQFF
TRBV18	TRBJ2-7	CASSPPGSRRAYEQYF
TRBV27	TRBJ1-5	CASSKETGLNQPQHF
TRBV7-6	TRBJ1-3	CASSLGRPGSGNTIYF
TRBV19	TRBJ2-7	CASSALAGGHEQYF
TRBV20-1	TRBJ2-3	CSHLRRDTQYF
TRBV2	TRBJ2-7	CATRTQTYSYEQYF
TRBV6-1	TRBJ1-2	CASREGQGLGYTF
TRBV11-3	TRBJ2-1	CASSLRDRTYNEQFF
TRBV9	TRBJ1-1	CASSVKSGAGTNAEAFF